The 17 T cell receptor beta chains given below trace back to one sample, sequenced in a study of a mutant IDH1 vaccine in newly diagnosed glioma. As for time point: baseline, week 1 (first vaccination visit). Sample treatment: pre-vaccination baseline after standard-of-care therapy. Method: immunoSEQ multiplex PCR; TCRdb's copy keeps in-frame clones and lacks some. Of 50,000 to 65,000 clones listed, roughly 80% are singletons. Sequenced here: PBMCs, sampled from a glioma patient treated with radiotherapy, temozolomide or both. These receptors were collected from a woman in her thirties or forties with glioma.

The chain joins TRBV4-2 to TRBJ2-1; 8 bases map to TRBD2. The trim removed 0 bases at V and 1 base at J, leaving 11 bases unmatched. Germline values: CDR1 LGHNA, CDR2 YNFKEQ. CDR3 length: 19 residues. The CDR3 DNA reads TGTGCCAGCAGCCAAGAAGGGACTAGACACCATCCATCCTACAATGAGCAGTTCTTC. Amino acids: CASSQEGTRHHPSYNEQFF.

The chain carries TRBV7-9 and TRBJ2-7, with 7 positions matching TRBD1. Looked up from germline, CDR1 is SEHNR and CDR2 is FQNEAQ (reference sequence). The CDR3 spans 15 residues. J gave up 4 bases and V 4 bases, and 10 bases lay outside the gene matches. CDR3 coding DNA: TGTGCCAGCAGCTCTCAAGGCAGGGGGAGATACGAGCAGTACTTC. It is translated as CASSSQGRGRYEQYF.

CDR3 region: CASSPRLAGKKTQYF. For the CDR3, the DNA is TGTGCCAGCAGCCCACGGCTAGCGGGGAAAAAGACCCAGTACTTC. The rearrangement uses TRBV6-1 and TRBJ2-5; 9 bases agree with TRBD2. The junction had 11 bases not matched to a gene; V was cut back by 6 bases and J by 6 bases. From germline, CDR1 is MNHNS and CDR2 SASEGT. The CDR3 has 15 residues.

The chain carries TRBV7-2 and TRBJ2-1, with D tentatively TRBD2 (6 bases). CDR3 size: 14 residues. V shed 6 bases and J shed 5 bases, with 14 bases lying between them. Looked up from germline, CDR1 is SGHTA and CDR2 is FQGNSA. The CDR3 nucleotides are TGTGCCAGCAGGAGTGGGGGGATAAACAATGAGCAGTTCTTC. Encoded protein: CASRSGGINNEQFF.

The gene calls are TRBV30 and TRBJ2-5; no definite D call. The CDR3 has 13 amino acids. Germline loops: CDR1 GTSNPN, CDR2 SVGIG (reference sequence). The V end was cut by 3 bases, the J end by 2 bases, with 10 bases between. The CDR3 spells CAWSPSFQETQYF. DNA for the CDR3: TGTGCCTGGAGCCCGTCGTTTCAAGAGACCCAGTACTTC.

The chain employs TRBV6-5 and TRBJ2-7; TRBD2 matches 11 bases. The germline gives CDR1 MNHEY, CDR2 SVGAGI. The CDR3 spans 14 residues. V gave up 6 bases and J gave up 0 bases; unmatched junction bases: 1. CDR3: CASRLAGASYEQYF. The DNA of the CDR3 is TGTGCCAGCAGACTAGCGGGGGCCTCCTACGAGCAGTACTTC.

The genes are TRBV7-9 and TRBJ1-1; TRBD1 might be the D (5 bases). Germline CDR1 and CDR2: SEHNR and FQNEAQ (reference sequence). Trimming took off 5 bases at V and 3 bases at J, with 13 bases between the two ends. The CDR3 sequence is 14 residues long. As DNA, the CDR3 is TGTGCCAGCAGCCTCCGGGACGGTGACACTGAAGCTTTCTTT. It yields the protein CASSLRDGDTEAFF.

The gene calls are TRBV29-1 and TRBJ1-2; no reliable D call. The CDR3 length is 11 residues. V was pared by 2 bases and J by 0 bases, with 1 base between. Germline V gene sequence: CDR1 SQVTM, CDR2 ANQGSEA. The CDR3 DNA is TGCAGCGTTGAATCTAACTATGGCTACACCTTC. This sequence encodes CSVESNYGYTF.

The J gene is TRBJ2-7, the V gene TRBV10-3; 10 bases map to TRBD1. There are 14 residues in the CDR3. V lost 6 bases, J lost 0 bases, and 2 bases stayed unmatched. CDR1 ENHRY and CDR2 SYGVKD come from the germline V gene. As DNA, the CDR3 is TGTGCCATCAGCGGGACAGGGGCCTCCTACGAGCAGTACTTC. Its protein is CAISGTGASYEQYF.

This chain joins TRBV2 and TRBJ1-4, with 9 bases identical to TRBD1. The CDR3 runs 15 residues. The germline CDR1 and CDR2 sequences are SNHLY and FYNNEI. V gave up 4 bases and J gave up 9 bases; unmatched junction bases: 9. This chain's CDR3 is CASSVRPGQGKKLFF. CDR3 DNA: TGTGCCAGCAGTGTTCGTCCGGGACAGGGTAAAAAACTGTTTTTT.

The chain uses TRBV5-8 and TRBJ2-1; perhaps TRBD2 as D (7 bases). This CDR3 region has 12 residues. Germline V gene sequence: CDR1 SGHTS, CDR2 YDEGEE. Trimming removed 2 bases from V and 15 bases from J, with 15 bases in between. The CDR3 DNA is TGTGCCAGCAGCTTCGGGGGGCACCCCTTGTTCTTC. It is translated as CASSFGGHPLFF. Based on the CDR3 plus reference TRBV5-8 and TRBJ2-1, the full variable domain is EAGVTQSPTHLIKTRGQQATLRCSPISGHTSVYWYQQALGLGLQFLLWYDEGEERNRGNFPPRFSGRQFPNYSSELNVNALELEDSALYLCASSFGGHPLFFGPGTRLTVL.

The rearrangement joins TRBV29-1 to TRBJ2-1; 13 bases are a match to TRBD2. The V gene end was trimmed by 3 bases and the J gene end by 1 base; junction bases not matched to a gene: 3. The CDR3 is made up of 16 amino acids. From germline, CDR1 is SQVTM and CDR2 ANQGSEA. The CDR3 spells CSVEGTSGKSYNEQFF. For the CDR3, the DNA is TGCAGCGTTGAGGGGACTAGCGGGAAATCCTACAATGAGCAGTTCTTC.

The V and J genes are TRBV6-1 and TRBJ1-5; no firm D call. Germline CDR1 MNHNS, CDR2 SASEGT. There are 14 residues in the CDR3. V dropped 2 bases and J dropped 9 bases, with 14 bases sitting between them. The DNA of the CDR3 is TGTGCCAGCAGTGAACTCGGAGTGCCGATGCCCCAGCATTTT. This translates into CASSELGVPMPQHF.

V is TRBV28 and J is TRBJ1-1, with 7 bases that match TRBD1. After removal of 1 base from V and 11 bases from J, the junction contained 7 bases not matched to a gene. CDR1 is MDHEN, CDR2 SYDVKM, per germline. This CDR3 spans 13 amino acids. DNA of the CDR3: TGTGCCAGCAGTTTATCACGACAGGGTGCGGCTTTCTTT. Its protein is CASSLSRQGAAFF.

The V gene is TRBV5-1, the J gene TRBJ1-3; D gene uncertain. From germline, CDR1 is SGHRS and CDR2 YFSETQ. The CDR3 spans 18 residues. Trimming removed 1 base from V and 1 base from J, with 18 bases in between. The CDR3 region has the DNA TGCGCCAGCAGCTTGTTAGGGCAGGTTCTAACGTCTGGAAACACCATATATTTT. It codes for CASSLLGQVLTSGNTIYF.

The chain recombines TRBV5-1 with TRBJ1-1; possibly TRBD1 for D (5 bases). Germline loops: CDR1 SGHRS, CDR2 YFSETQ. The CDR3 contains 12 residues. Deletions cut 7 bases from V and 0 bases from J, with 7 bases between. CDR3 in amino acids: CASGGMNTEAFF. The CDR3 DNA reads as TGCGCCAGCGGGGGGATGAACACTGAAGCTTTCTTT. The entire variable domain, with the rest obtained from reference TRBV5-1 and TRBJ1-1, is as follows: KAGVTQTPRYLIKTRGQQVTLSCSPISGHRSVSWYQQTPGQGLQFLFEYFSETQRNKGNFPGRFSGRQFSNSRSEMNVSTLELGDSALYLCASGGMNTEAFFGQGTRLTVV.

This clone was seen a handful of times. This rearrangement joins TRBV7-9 to TRBJ2-7; TRBD2 is a possible D gene (5 bases). V lost 0 bases and J 3 bases, leaving 9 bases between the germline ends. The germline gives CDR1 SEHNR, CDR2 FQNEAQ (reference sequence). CDR3 size: 14 residues. Here the CDR3 reads CASSLARGYYEQYF. The DNA of the CDR3 is TGTGCCAGCAGCTTAGCCCGCGGGTACTACGAGCAGTACTTC.